A selection of T cell receptor beta chains follows, all from one sample in a study of blood T cell repertoires in COVID-19. Produced via immunoSEQ multiplex PCR; TCRdb's table is partial and in-frame only. Of a few hundred thousand clones listed, more than 85% are singletons. Material: peripheral blood. Source of these receptors: a person under 30 with COVID-19, enrolled during active disease. Both conserved end residues are part of each CDR3. The order of the fields is V gene, D gene, J gene, CDR3 protein. A D gene is named only where the DNA matches it firmly.

v_call: TRBV5-1; d_call: TRBD2; j_call: TRBJ2-1; cdr3_aa: CASSLGLAGVNEQFF
v_call: TRBV18; d_call: .; j_call: TRBJ1-2; cdr3_aa: CASSPDIGANYGYTF
v_call: TRBV21-1; d_call: .; j_call: TRBJ1-5; cdr3_aa: CASKAWGQGAGCDQPQHF
v_call: TRBV2; d_call: TRBD2; j_call: TRBJ2-7; cdr3_aa: CASSEAGGPPYEQYF
v_call: TRBV27; d_call: TRBD1; j_call: TRBJ1-5; cdr3_aa: CASSFGTGGSGQPQHF
v_call: TRBV2; d_call: .; j_call: TRBJ1-5; cdr3_aa: CASVGEEVQPQHF
v_call: TRBV5-1; d_call: .; j_call: TRBJ1-4; cdr3_aa: CASSLVGALGEKLFF
v_call: TRBV6-2/TRBV6-3; d_call: TRBD2; j_call: TRBJ2-1; cdr3_aa: CASSSSGGRSYNEQFF
v_call: TRBV29-1; d_call: TRBD1; j_call: TRBJ1-1; cdr3_aa: CSVRTGNTEAFF
v_call: TRBV29-1; d_call: .; j_call: TRBJ1-1; cdr3_aa: CSVQWARAGENTEAFF
v_call: TRBV20-1; d_call: .; j_call: TRBJ2-3; cdr3_aa: CSARTEDTQYF
v_call: TRBV24-1; d_call: .; j_call: TRBJ1-2; cdr3_aa: CATSDLSRGYGYTF
v_call: TRBV6-6; d_call: .; j_call: TRBJ2-4; cdr3_aa: CASSYPTSGIQYF
v_call: TRBV21-1; d_call: .; j_call: TRBJ2-7; cdr3_aa: CASSMGARDGSYEQYF
v_call: TRBV2; d_call: .; j_call: TRBJ2-7; cdr3_aa: CASSELGQLYEQYF
v_call: TRBV13; d_call: TRBD2; j_call: TRBJ2-1; cdr3_aa: CASSLGPLAGLPREQFF
v_call: TRBV5-4; d_call: .; j_call: TRBJ2-5; cdr3_aa: CASSLMAETQYF
v_call: TRBV6-4; d_call: .; j_call: TRBJ2-7; cdr3_aa: CASKEHYEQYF
v_call: TRBV6-6; d_call: .; j_call: TRBJ2-3; cdr3_aa: CASMSEYTQYF
v_call: TRBV6-1; d_call: TRBD2; j_call: TRBJ2-2; cdr3_aa: CASSERQRGTGELFF
v_call: TRBV19; d_call: TRBD1; j_call: TRBJ1-2; cdr3_aa: CASSIGGGGGYTF
v_call: TRBV28; d_call: .; j_call: TRBJ2-2; cdr3_aa: CASSPGDTSNTGELFF
v_call: TRBV5-1; d_call: .; j_call: TRBJ1-1; cdr3_aa: CASSPQVNTEAFF
v_call: TRBV7-2; d_call: .; j_call: TRBJ2-3; cdr3_aa: CASSPGGSGSPLDTQYF
v_call: TRBV19; d_call: .; j_call: TRBJ2-2; cdr3_aa: CATGAGTGELFF
v_call: TRBV18; d_call: .; j_call: TRBJ1-2; cdr3_aa: CASSLGQADPYGYTF
v_call: TRBV30; d_call: .; j_call: TRBJ1-1; cdr3_aa: CAWSALGNTEAFF
v_call: TRBV19; d_call: TRBD1; j_call: TRBJ1-5; cdr3_aa: CASSTYRGTNQPQHF
v_call: TRBV9; d_call: TRBD1; j_call: TRBJ2-7; cdr3_aa: CASSAATGQGAGEQYF
v_call: TRBV28; d_call: TRBD1; j_call: TRBJ1-6; cdr3_aa: CASSSDRGQYSPLHF
v_call: TRBV2; d_call: .; j_call: TRBJ2-7; cdr3_aa: CASSLLTAYEQYF
v_call: TRBV4-1; d_call: TRBD2; j_call: TRBJ2-7; cdr3_aa: CASSQDGTSGRDEQYF
v_call: TRBV12-3/TRBV12-4; d_call: TRBD2; j_call: TRBJ2-2; cdr3_aa: CASGGRVYGELFF
v_call: TRBV5-4; d_call: .; j_call: TRBJ2-3; cdr3_aa: CASSLGRFTDTQYF
v_call: TRBV6-5; d_call: .; j_call: TRBJ1-2; cdr3_aa: CASTPGGGYGYTF
v_call: TRBV15; d_call: .; j_call: TRBJ1-1; cdr3_aa: CATSRGARDLATEAFF
v_call: TRBV2; d_call: TRBD2; j_call: TRBJ2-1; cdr3_aa: CASRRLAGGPSNEQFF
v_call: TRBV27; d_call: TRBD2; j_call: TRBJ2-7; cdr3_aa: CASSLGGDYEQYF
v_call: TRBV19; d_call: .; j_call: TRBJ2-2; cdr3_aa: CASSIEVTGELFF
v_call: TRBV11-2; d_call: .; j_call: TRBJ2-7; cdr3_aa: CASSQGASYEQYF
v_call: TRBV30; d_call: TRBD1; j_call: TRBJ1-6; cdr3_aa: CAWGGQGRIPLHF
v_call: TRBV5-6; d_call: TRBD1; j_call: TRBJ2-7; cdr3_aa: CASSPGADRAYEQYF
v_call: TRBV4-1; d_call: TRBD2; j_call: TRBJ2-7; cdr3_aa: CASSQGLAGGFEREQYF
v_call: TRBV30; d_call: .; j_call: TRBJ1-2; cdr3_aa: CAWSVQNGYTF
v_call: TRBV6-5; d_call: TRBD1; j_call: TRBJ1-2; cdr3_aa: CASSYSDRGNGYTF
v_call: TRBV11-3; d_call: .; j_call: TRBJ2-3; cdr3_aa: CASSLDSTDTQYF